This TCR beta chain was profiled in a study of T cell responses to AZD1222 COVID-19 vaccine. Background on the study: Samples with a second dose at about 4 or about 12 weeks were pooled together.

Study-wide results and caveats: Vaccine-associated CD4 TCRs spanned spike, dominant at 160-218 and 743-854. Females outnumbered males among donors, who were mostly white British; clonal diversity was possibly underestimated. Scientists sampled the repertoires only once the peak T cell response had passed.

With 5 bases removed from V and 4 bases from J, the gap between germline ends came to 14 bases. The CDR3 loop spans 14 amino acids. Germline CDR1 and CDR2: LNHDA and SQIVND (reference sequence). The data were produced by immunoSEQ multiplex PCR, yet TCRdb's version contains in-frame clones alone and is incomplete. The sample includes 150,000 or so clones, less than 95% seen only once; the top ten take approximately 0.58%. Points on this clone: Antigen: not known.

The gene calls are TRBV19 and TRBJ2-5; no clear D. This sequence originates from an adult in good health. Sample: peripheral blood, taken on day 0 of AZD1222 vaccination. CDR3 region: CASSFGGEGETQYF. In nucleotides, the CDR3 is TGTGCCAGTAGTTTCGGCGGAGAAGGAGAGACCCAGTACTTC. Drawing the rest from reference TRBV19 and TRBJ2-5, the complete variable domain is DGGITQSPKYLFRKEGQNVTLSCEQNLNHDAMYWYRQDPGQGLRLIYYSQIVNDFQKGDIAEGYSVSREKKESFPLTVTSAQKNPTAFYLCASSFGGEGETQYFGPGTRLLVL.